One T cell receptor beta chain is described in this entry. Its recognized antigen is unknown. No quality values exist for individual bases; no much larger clone is one base distant. The immunoSEQ Assay was used to sequence TCR beta CDR3 regions from DNA. The paper's data handling went like this. T cell density was computed as TCR beta template counts normalized to usable DNA estimated by amplifying housekeeping genes. Using the preseqR package, richness was estimated by extrapolating to 120,000 templates for tissue samples and 400,000 templates for PBMC samples. Clonality was defined by subtracting Pielou's evenness from one. Tissue-enriched TCRs were identified by differential abundance testing using productive amino-acid clonotypes, minimum total count 5 and alpha 0.1. The Jaccard Index and the Morisita Overlap Index were used to quantify repertoire overlap between compartments. GLIPH grouped TCR beta CDR3s together with public tetramer-defined viral CDR3s, and a viral motif had to include at least three viral sequences and show V-gene enrichment. TCRdb mirrors the immuneACCESS table, restricted to in-frame sequences. Some clones are absent from its copies; in checked studies, under half trace to an unresolved V gene, and the reason for the others is unknown. For V, J and clone size, that table is used; D and trimming come from the DNA. Here the sample has about 45,000 clones; around 81% occur a single time. Of the sample, 17% falls within the top ten clones.

At diagnosis, tumor, uninvolved tumor-adjacent lung and peripheral blood were collected and then preserved as a mix of FFPE and fresh-frozen material. For TCR repertoire profiling, the blood samples were analyzed as peripheral blood mononuclear cells. The entry originates in a study of T cells in localized non-small cell lung cancer (TCRdb year 2020). For the wider study: The study analyzed T cell repertoires of 200 to 250 early-stage NSCLC patients, comparing tumors and uninvolved tumor-adjacent lungs. The cohort comprised 200 to 300 treatment-naïve NSCLC patients with resected, localized lung tumors. The mean age of the NSCLC patients was about 70 years, with 120 to 150 men and approximately 100 women. What the study reported, not specific to this receptor: Uninvolved tumor-adjacent lung showed the highest T cell clonality, higher than tumor, which suggests more focused antigenic responses in the uninvolved tumor-adjacent lung. A median of around 62 of the top 100 tumor clones turned up in the paired uninvolved adjacent lung, and 25 to 35 of those clones also ranked among the top 100 of that same adjacent lung. Since the design was exploratory, TCR variables were selected using unadjusted p-values with no false-discovery rate correction. Higher blood T cell density associated with longer overall survival, while higher adjacent-lung clonality associated with shorter survival. Multi-region tumor sequencing was not performed, so intratumor heterogeneity could not be excluded.

The sequenced sample was peripheral blood mononuclear cells, obtained before any cancer treatment. The clonotype comes from a man aged 40-75 years with stage III lung adenocarcinoma.

The sequence in DNA is TGTGCCAGCAGTTTATCGGCTCTGGGGAACACTGAAGCTTTCTTT. This sequence encodes CASSLSALGNTEAFF. The sequence links TRBV27 to TRBJ1-1; no D gene can be assigned with confidence. Its CDR3 holds 15 amino acids, cysteine through phenylalanine. The CDR3 DNA has 45 bases and is translated from base 1. V drops 0 bases and J drops 1 base, leaving 9 bases in between. The germline V gene (reference sequence) gives CDR1 as MNHEY and CDR2 as SMNVEV.